A single sample gave rise to the 27 T cell receptor beta chains below, sequenced in a study of blood T cell repertoires in COVID-19. Using immunoSEQ multiplex PCR, the repertoire was profiled, and TCRdb retains in-frame clones only, with some absent. The sample includes 350,000 to 450,000 clones, 85% to 90% of them seen just once. The sequenced sample was PBMCs or T cells enriched from blood (not recorded which). These receptors were collected from a man aged 25-40 years who had recovered from COVID-19.

This clone was counted only a few times. The chain links TRBV7-9 to TRBJ2-1, with D perhaps TRBD2 (5 bases). This CDR3 region has 16 residues. Germline V lookup: CDR1 SEHNR, CDR2 FQNEAQ (reference sequence). V dropped 6 bases and J dropped 4 bases, with 19 bases sitting between them. The CDR3: CASSPARAGQYNEQFF. CDR3 sequence (DNA): TGTGCCAGCAGTCCAGCCCGGGCGGGCCAGTACAATGAGCAGTTCTTC.

The chain has TRBV6-2 or TRBV6-3 and TRBJ1-1; the match to TRBD1 covers 10 bases. V lost 2 bases and J lost 2; bases outside the gene matches: 5. The CDR3 extends over 16 amino acids. Per the germline V gene, CDR1 is MNHEY and CDR2 is SVGEGT. This chain's CDR3 is CASSYGQGGINTEAFF. The CDR3 DNA sequence: TGTGCCAGCAGTTACGGACAGGGGGGGATAAACACTGAAGCTTTCTTT.

The V gene is TRBV4-2, the J gene TRBJ2-7, with 9 nucleotides matching TRBD1. V gave up 2 bases and J gave up 4 bases; unmatched junction bases: 15. From germline, CDR1 is LGHNA and CDR2 YNFKEQ. This CDR3 is 18 amino acids long. CDR3 DNA sequence: TGTGCCAGCAGCCAATCCATCGGGACAGGGTTAAGTGGGTACGAGCAGTACTTC. Amino acid sequence: CASSQSIGTGLSGYEQYF.

This chain's CDR3 is CASSITGTDTQYF. The CDR3 bases are TGTGCCAGTAGTATCACGGGGACAGATACGCAGTATTTT. The chain joins TRBV19 to TRBJ2-3; TRBD2 might be the D (5 bases). CDR1 is LNHDA, CDR2 SQIVND, per germline (reference sequence). The CDR3 is made up of 13 amino acids. V lost 3 bases and J 3 bases, leaving 7 bases between the germline ends.

The chain is built from TRBV7-8 and TRBJ2-1; 11 bases agree with TRBD2. CDR3 length: 15 amino acids. The germline CDR1 and CDR2 sequences are SGHVS and FQNEAQ. The V and J ends lost 1 base and 8 bases, in that order; junction bases with no gene match: 4. In nucleotides, the CDR3 is TGTGCCAGCAGCTTAGGTGCTAGCGGGAGGTATGAGCAGTTCTTC. Its protein product is CASSLGASGRYEQFF.

J is TRBJ2-7 and V is TRBV5-6; 12 bases align to TRBD2. Germline V CDR1 and CDR2: SGHDT, YYEEEE. The CDR3 has 14 residues. Trimming cost V 4 bases and J 6 bases; bases outside gene matches: 5. This chain's CDR3 is CASSLAGGPSEQYF. DNA for the CDR3: TGTGCCAGCAGCCTAGCGGGAGGGCCGAGCGAGCAGTACTTC.

In DNA form, the CDR3 reads TGTGCCAGCAGCCTCTATCCGGGACTAGCGGAGAAGGAGCAGTTCTTC. Translating it yields CASSLYPGLAEKEQFF. The genes are TRBV14 and TRBJ2-1, with TRBD2 matching 11 bases. V gave up 4 bases and J gave up 10 bases; unmatched junction bases: 12. Germline V lookup: CDR1 SGHDN, CDR2 FVKESK. This CDR3 has 16 amino acids.

V usage is TRBV5-1 and J usage is TRBJ2-3; 12 nucleotides match TRBD2. Germline V gene data show CDR1 as SGHRS and CDR2 as YFSETQ. The V and J ends lost 3 bases and 4 bases, in that order; junction bases with no gene match: 6. CDR3 length equals 16 residues. The CDR3 sequence is CASSSRLAGVSDTQYF. CDR3 nucleotides: TGCGCCAGCAGCTCTAGACTAGCGGGAGTTTCAGATACGCAGTATTTT.

This clone was picked up a small number of times. The genes are TRBV27 and TRBJ1-2; 7 nucleotides line up with TRBD1. CDR3 size: 18 residues. Germline lookup yields CDR1 MNHEY and CDR2 SMNVEV (reference sequence). With 6 bases clipped from V and 8 bases from J, the junction kept 24 bases outside the gene matches. The CDR3: CASRPQGFQSNRGYGYTF. The CDR3 nucleotides read TGTGCCAGCAGACCACAGGGGTTTCAAAGCAATCGGGGATACGGCTACACCTTC.

The chain links TRBV6-6 to TRBJ2-7, with D possibly matching TRBD2 (7 bases). V shed 7 bases and J shed 7 bases, with 14 bases lying between them. The CDR3 contains 12 residues. Germline lookup yields CDR1 MNHNY and CDR2 SVGAGI (reference sequence). CDR3 nucleotide sequence: TGTGCCAGCACAGGGGAGGGAGGGGAGCAGTACTTC. Its protein is CASTGEGGEQYF.

The rearrangement joins TRBV6-5 to TRBJ2-7, with TRBD2 matching over 7 bases. V trimming: 0 bases; J trimming: 3 bases; junction bases outside the gene matches: 5. In germline, CDR1 is MNHEY, CDR2 SVGAGI. This CDR3 comprises 15 residues. This chain's CDR3 is CASSYSRLAVYEQYF. The CDR3, as DNA: TGTGCCAGCAGTTACTCGAGGCTAGCGGTCTACGAGCAGTACTTC.

The chain is built from TRBV25-1 and TRBJ2-3, with 9 bases matching TRBD2. Germline CDR1 MGHDK, CDR2 SYGVNS. After removal of 2 bases from V and 2 bases from J, the junction contained 2 bases not matched to a gene. This CDR3 is built from 15 residues. The CDR3 is CASSELAGFTDTQYF. In nucleotides, the CDR3 is TGTGCCAGCAGTGAACTAGCGGGATTCACAGATACGCAGTATTTT. The full variable domain, with the rest looked up from reference TRBV25-1 and TRBJ2-3, is EADIYQTPRYLVIGTGKKITLECSQTMGHDKMYWYQQDPGMELHLIHYSYGVNSTEKGDLSSESTVSRIRTEHFPLTLESARPSHTSQYLCASSELAGFTDTQYFGPGTRLTVL.

The rearrangement uses TRBV24-1 and TRBJ2-2, with TRBD1 as a possible D gene (5 bases). This CDR3 is built from 13 residues. The germline V gene has CDR1 KGHDR and CDR2 SFDVKD. Trimming stripped 9 bases from V and 4 bases from J, with 11 bases between. CDR3 in DNA: TGTGCCACCCGTGCAGGGATCACCGGGGAGCTGTTTTTT. Translation: CATRAGITGELFF.

The V and J genes are TRBV28 and TRBJ1-6, with TRBD1 as a possible D gene (6 bases). V was pared by 6 bases and J by 3 bases, with 15 bases between. CDR1 is MDHEN and CDR2 is SYDVKM in the germline V gene. The CDR3 contains 16 residues. CDR3 bases: TGTGCCAGCAGCCCAAAGCGGACAGTCTATAATTCACCCCTCCACTTT. This gives the protein CASSPKRTVYNSPLHF.

The V and J genes are TRBV7-9 and TRBJ1-1; weak D call: TRBD1 (6 bases). Germline values: CDR1 SEHNR, CDR2 FQNEAQ (reference sequence). The CDR3 has 15 amino acids. Trimming took 5 bases from V and 0 from J, leaving 13 bases between them. DNA of the CDR3: TGTGCCAGCAGCGAATACAGGGCAATGAACACTGAAGCTTTCTTT. This sequence encodes CASSEYRAMNTEAFF. Full variable domain (remainder filled in from reference TRBV7-9 and TRBJ1-1): DTGVSQNPRHKITKRGQNVTFRCDPISEHNRLYWYRQTLGQGPEFLTYFQNEAQLEKSRLLSDRFSAERPKGSFSTLEIQRTEQGDSAMYLCASSEYRAMNTEAFFGQGTRLTVV.

V gene TRBV2 combines with J gene TRBJ2-7; the match to TRBD2 covers 11 bases. The CDR3 has 16 amino acids. The V gene's germline CDR1 is SNHLY and CDR2 FYNNEI. After removal of 4 bases from V and 0 bases from J, the junction contained 5 bases not matched to a gene. CDR3 DNA sequence: TGTGCCAGCAGTGGGACTAGCGGGCTCAGCTCCTACGAGCAGTACTTC. It codes for CASSGTSGLSSYEQYF.

The rearrangement uses TRBV3-1 (or the pseudogene TRBV3-2) and TRBJ2-5, with D perhaps TRBD1 (5 bases). V was trimmed by 2 bases and J by 2 bases, leaving 9 bases between them. The CDR3 has 14 residues. Germline-derived CDR1 and CDR2 are LGHDT and YNNKEL (reference sequence). The CDR3 sequence is CASSQTPGQETQYF. DNA for the CDR3: TGTGCCAGCAGCCAAACCCCAGGGCAAGAGACCCAGTACTTC.

The chain uses TRBV28 and TRBJ1-6; no firm D call. Trimming removed 3 bases from V and 7 bases from J, with 16 bases in between. CDR3 length: 16 amino acids. The germline gives CDR1 MDHEN, CDR2 SYDVKM. CDR3 in amino acids: CASSFRVRPSNSPLHF. CDR3 nucleotides: TGTGCCAGCAGTTTTCGCGTCCGTCCCTCCAATTCACCCCTCCACTTT. Full variable domain (remainder filled in from reference TRBV28 and TRBJ1-6): DVKVTQSSRYLVKRTGEKVFLECVQDMDHENMFWYRQDPGLGLRLIYFSYDVKMKEKGDIPEGYSVSREKKERFSLILESASTNQTSMYLCASSFRVRPSNSPLHFGNGTRLTVT.

This chain uses TRBV7-9 with TRBJ2-1; a weak D match, TRBD1 (5 bases). CDR1 and CDR2 from the germline V gene are SEHNR and FQNEAQ (reference sequence). V shed 3 bases and J shed 2 bases, with 14 bases lying between them. The CDR3 has 16 amino acids. This chain's CDR3 is CASSFRVGLPYNEQFF. CDR3 nucleotides: TGTGCCAGCAGCTTCCGAGTGGGGCTTCCCTACAATGAGCAGTTCTTC.

The chain uses TRBV24-1 and TRBJ1-4, with 7 bases aligning to TRBD1. Per the germline V gene, CDR1 is KGHDR and CDR2 is SFDVKD. The CDR3 length is 14 residues. The J segment lost 5 bases and the V segment lost 7 bases, leaving 6 bases of the junction unmatched. The CDR3 nucleotides read TGTGCCACCAGCCCCGGGACAGCAAATGAAAAACTGTTTTTT. The encoded protein is CATSPGTANEKLFF.

The chain uses TRBV7-2 and TRBJ1-1; D might be TRBD1 (5 bases). Trimming took 6 bases from V and 3 from J, leaving 14 bases between them. CDR1 and CDR2 (germline): SGHTA, FQGNSA. The CDR3 is made up of 14 amino acids. The CDR3, as DNA: TGTGCCAGCAGTCACGGGGGATTAGACACTGAAGCTTTCTTT. Its translation is CASSHGGLDTEAFF.

CDR3 sequence (DNA): TGTGCCACCAGTGATCCCAGGGGCGGGAGTGGCGATACGCAGTATTTT. Its protein product is CATSDPRGGSGDTQYF. The chain links TRBV24-1 to TRBJ2-3, with D possibly matching TRBD2 (7 bases). Trimming removed 3 bases at V and 6 bases at J, with 18 bases between. Germline V lookup: CDR1 KGHDR, CDR2 SFDVKD. This CDR3 is 16 amino acids long.

The rearrangement links TRBV18 to TRBJ1-4; D is uncertain. The germline V and J ends were trimmed by 3 bases and 4 bases, with 9 bases remaining between them. This CDR3 has 14 residues. Germline V lookup: CDR1 KGHSH, CDR2 LQKENI. CDR3 nucleotides: TGTGCCAGCTCACCTCAAGAGGGTAATGAAAAACTGTTTTTT. It translates to CASSPQEGNEKLFF.

The V call is TRBV10-3, the J call TRBJ2-7; tentative D call: TRBD1 (5 bases). Trimming left V 7 bases short and J 2 bases short, with 15 bases between. The CDR3 runs to 14 residues. Germline CDR1 is ENHRY and CDR2 is SYGVKD. The CDR3 region has the DNA TGTGCCATCACCCATGGGGAAGGGGCCTACGAGCAGTACTTC. This gives the protein CAITHGEGAYEQYF.

V usage is TRBV19 and J usage is TRBJ1-4, with D possibly TRBD1 on 5 matching bases. The germline V and J ends were trimmed by 4 bases and 6 bases, with 12 bases remaining between them. The V gene's germline CDR1 is LNHDA and CDR2 SQIVND (reference sequence). The CDR3 consists of 14 residues. In nucleotides, the CDR3 is TGTGCCAGTAGTACTGACAGTTCATATGAAAAACTGTTTTTT. As protein: CASSTDSSYEKLFF.

The rearrangement links TRBV27 to TRBJ1-6, with a possible D match to TRBD1 (5 bases). This CDR3 region has 13 residues. The V gene lost 6 bases and the J gene lost 15 bases, with 18 bases spanning the gap. Germline lookup yields CDR1 MNHEY and CDR2 SMNVEV (reference sequence). CDR3: CASSSLMGGNLHF. The CDR3 nucleotides are TGTGCCAGCAGCTCCCTCATGGGGGGGAACCTCCACTTT.

The rearrangement uses TRBV30 and TRBJ2-6, with 8 bases that match TRBD1. The germline V gene encodes CDR1 GTSNPN and CDR2 SVGIG (reference sequence). V dropped 0 bases and J dropped 2; count of bases not matched to a gene: 18. The CDR3 totals 21 residues. The CDR3 region is CAWSVGLRILGQATGANVLTF. CDR3 in DNA: TGTGCCTGGAGTGTAGGCCTTAGGATACTGGGACAGGCGACTGGGGCCAACGTCCTGACTTTC.